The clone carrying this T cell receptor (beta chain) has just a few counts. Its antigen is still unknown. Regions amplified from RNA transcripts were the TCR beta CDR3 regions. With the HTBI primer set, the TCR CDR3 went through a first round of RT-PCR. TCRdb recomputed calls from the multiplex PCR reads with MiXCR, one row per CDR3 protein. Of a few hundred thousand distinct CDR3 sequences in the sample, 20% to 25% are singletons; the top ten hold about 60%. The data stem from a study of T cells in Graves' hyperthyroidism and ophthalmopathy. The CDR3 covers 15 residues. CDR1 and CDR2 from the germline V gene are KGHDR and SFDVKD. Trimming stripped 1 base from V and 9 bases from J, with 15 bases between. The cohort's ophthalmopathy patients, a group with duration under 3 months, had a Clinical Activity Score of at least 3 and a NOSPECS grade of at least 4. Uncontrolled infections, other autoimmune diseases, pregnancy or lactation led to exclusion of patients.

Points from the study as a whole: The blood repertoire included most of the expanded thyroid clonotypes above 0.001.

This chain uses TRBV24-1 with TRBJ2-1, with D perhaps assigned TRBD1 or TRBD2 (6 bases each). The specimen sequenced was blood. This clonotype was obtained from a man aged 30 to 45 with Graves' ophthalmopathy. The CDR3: CATSDFRGGPAEQFF. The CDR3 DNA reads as TGTGCCACCAGTGATTTCAGGGGAGGCCCGGCTGAGCAGTTCTTC.